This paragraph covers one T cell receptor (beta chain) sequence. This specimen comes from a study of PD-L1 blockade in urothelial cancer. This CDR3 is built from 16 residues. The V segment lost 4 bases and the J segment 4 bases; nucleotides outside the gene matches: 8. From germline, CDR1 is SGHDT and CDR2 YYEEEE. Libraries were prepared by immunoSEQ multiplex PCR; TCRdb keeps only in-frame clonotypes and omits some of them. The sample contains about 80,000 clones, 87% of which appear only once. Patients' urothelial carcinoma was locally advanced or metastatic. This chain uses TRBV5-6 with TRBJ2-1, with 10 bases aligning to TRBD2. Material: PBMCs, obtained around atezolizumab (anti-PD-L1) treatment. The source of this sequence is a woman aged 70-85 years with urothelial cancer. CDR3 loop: CASSPETSGLYNEQFF. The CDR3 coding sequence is TGTGCCAGCAGCCCCGAGACTAGCGGGTTATACAATGAGCAGTTCTTC.